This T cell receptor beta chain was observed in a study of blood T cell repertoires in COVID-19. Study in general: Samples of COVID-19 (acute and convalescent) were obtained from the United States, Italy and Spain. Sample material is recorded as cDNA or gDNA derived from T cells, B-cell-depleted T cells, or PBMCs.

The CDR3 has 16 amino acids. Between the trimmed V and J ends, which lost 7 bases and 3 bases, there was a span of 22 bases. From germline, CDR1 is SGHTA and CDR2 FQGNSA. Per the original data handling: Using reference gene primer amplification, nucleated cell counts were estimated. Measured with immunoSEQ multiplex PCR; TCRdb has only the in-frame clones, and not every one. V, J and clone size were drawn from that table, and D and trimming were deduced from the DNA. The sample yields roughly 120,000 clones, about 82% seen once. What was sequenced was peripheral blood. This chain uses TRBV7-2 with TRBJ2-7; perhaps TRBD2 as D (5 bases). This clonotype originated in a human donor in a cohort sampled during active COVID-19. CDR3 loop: CASKPIIAMRVYEQYF. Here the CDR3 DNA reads TGTGCCAGCAAACCCATAATAGCGATGAGAGTCTACGAGCAGTACTTC.